The 28 T cell receptor beta chains below all came from one sample that was sequenced in a study of blood T cell repertoires in COVID-19. Sequencing used immunoSEQ multiplex PCR; TCRdb keeps in-frame clones, though not all of them. Counted here are 50,000 or so clones, more than 75% occurring once; the ten biggest clones make up about 22%. The sample taken for sequencing was peripheral blood. The receptors derive from a woman aged 80 or over with acute or convalescent COVID-19.

The rearrangement links TRBV5-1 to TRBJ1-6; tentative D call: TRBD1 (6 bases). This CDR3 contains 16 residues. In germline, CDR1 is SGHRS, CDR2 YFSETQ. The ends were cut back, 4 bases at V and 6 bases at J, with 17 bases in the middle. CDR3 sequence (DNA): TGCGCCAGCAGCGACGAACCGGGACAAATTAATTCACCCCTCCACTTT. Translated: CASSDEPGQINSPLHF.

This chain uses TRBV5-1 with TRBJ2-1; TRBD2 agrees at 14 bases. After removal of 5 bases from V and 10 bases from J, the junction contained 8 bases not matched to a gene. Germline CDR1 reads SGHRS; CDR2 reads YFSETQ. The CDR3 has 15 residues. This CDR3 is CASSRLAGGHGEQFF. The CDR3, as DNA: TGCGCCAGCAGTCGACTAGCGGGGGGGCATGGAGAGCAGTTCTTC.

This chain connects TRBV4-2 to TRBJ1-2, with D perhaps TRBD1 (6 bases). V was shortened by 0 bases and J by 4 bases, with 15 bases between the two germline ends. The CDR3 contains 16 residues. CDR1 is LGHNA, CDR2 YNFKEQ, per germline. The DNA for the CDR3 is TGTGCCAGCAGCCAAGAAGGGGGAAGGGAACTCTATGGCTACACCTTC. It codes for CASSQEGGRELYGYTF.

This chain uses TRBV14 with TRBJ2-7; no firm D call. Trimming removed 0 bases from V and 3 bases from J, with 6 bases in between. In germline, CDR1 is SGHDN, CDR2 FVKESK. The length of the CDR3 is 13 residues. CDR3 sequence reads: CASSQEGVYEQYV. The CDR3 nucleotides are TGTGCCAGCAGCCAAGAGGGCGTCTACGAGCAGTACGTC.

This rearrangement joins TRBV10-1 to TRBJ1-1; D remains ambiguous. Looked up from germline, CDR1 is WNHNN and CDR2 is SYGVQD (reference sequence). Trimming shortened V by 8 bases and J by 5 bases, and 15 bases separated the two germline ends. The CDR3 sequence is 13 residues long. CDR3 DNA sequence: TGCGCCAGCTCCTTGAATGGTCAGACTGAAGCTTTCTTT. It translates to CASSLNGQTEAFF.

The chain has TRBV6-2 or TRBV6-3 and TRBJ2-3, with a tentative D call TRBD2 (5 bases). Trimming removed 7 bases at V and 0 bases at J, with 14 bases between. In germline, CDR1 is MNHEY, CDR2 SVGEGT. This CDR3 is built from 15 residues. The CDR3 sequence: CASNPRGTSTDTQYF. The CDR3 coding sequence is TGTGCCAGCAACCCCCGGGGTACTAGCACAGATACGCAGTATTTT.

The chain links TRBV12-5 to TRBJ2-2; 11 positions match TRBD1. Germline V lookup: CDR1 LGHNT, CDR2 FRNRAP. The CDR3 has 13 amino acids. The CDR3 reads CALGTGGAGELFF. The CDR3 DNA reads as TGTGCCCTTGGGACAGGGGGGGCCGGGGAGCTGTTTTTT. The complete variable domain, with remaining parts taken from reference TRBV12-5 and TRBJ2-2, reads DARVTQTPRHKVTEMGQEVTMRCQPILGHNTVFWYRQTMMQGLELLAYFRNRAPLDDSGMPKDRFSAEMPDATLATLKIQPSEPRDSAVYFCALGTGGAGELFFGEGSRLTVL.

J is TRBJ1-2 and V is TRBV4-1; 8 bases match TRBD1. In germline, CDR1 is MGHRA, CDR2 YSYEKL. V lost 4 bases to trimming and J lost 8 bases; unmatched junction nucleotides: 9. There are 14 residues in the CDR3. CDR3 protein: CASSRKDRVIGYTF. CDR3 bases: TGCGCCAGCAGCCGGAAGGACAGGGTAATCGGCTACACCTTC.

This clone was recorded only once. This chain links TRBV5-1 with TRBJ1-1; TRBD1 agrees at 9 bases. Germline CDR1 SGHRS, CDR2 YFSETQ. The junction had 6 bases not matched to a gene; V was cut back by 4 bases and J by 2 bases. This CDR3 comprises 15 residues. In nucleotides, the CDR3 is TGCGCCAGCAGCACACAGGGGGCTGGAAACACTGAAGCTTTCTTT. Translation: CASSTQGAGNTEAFF. The complete variable domain, with remaining parts taken from reference TRBV5-1 and TRBJ1-1, reads KAGVTQTPRYLIKTRGQQVTLSCSPISGHRSVSWYQQTPGQGLQFLFEYFSETQRNKGNFPGRFSGRQFSNSRSEMNVSTLELGDSALYLCASSTQGAGNTEAFFGQGTRLTVV.

CDR3 DNA sequence: TGTGCCAGTAGCGCAGGGGCTGCAACTAATGAAAAACTGTTTTTT. Its protein product is CASSAGAATNEKLFF. The chain has TRBV19 and TRBJ1-4, with a possible D match to TRBD1 (6 bases). Germline V CDR1 and CDR2: LNHDA, SQIVND (reference sequence). The V end lost 6 bases, the J end lost 0 bases, and 11 bases lay between the germline ends. This CDR3 spans 15 amino acids.

The chain carries TRBV28 and TRBJ1-5, with D perhaps TRBD1 (5 bases). Trimming left V 7 bases short and J 5 bases short, with 9 bases between. The germline CDR1 and CDR2 sequences are MDHEN and SYDVKM. The CDR3 contains 12 residues. CDR3: CASTGGDQPQHF. The CDR3 nucleotides read TGTGCCAGCACCGGGGGAGATCAGCCCCAGCATTTT.

This clone was recorded once. The V and J genes are TRBV5-5 and TRBJ2-1; 15 bases fit TRBD2. The CDR3 is 17 residues long. The germline CDR1 and CDR2 sequences are SGHKS and YYEKEE (reference sequence). Trimming took 0 bases from V and 6 from J; bases not matched to a gene: 4. The CDR3 DNA follows: TGTGCCAGCAGCTTGGCCGGACTAGCGGGAGGGCGCAATGAGCAGTTCTTC. This gives the protein CASSLAGLAGGRNEQFF.

This chain joins TRBV5-1 and TRBJ1-6; 9 nucleotides align to TRBD1. The junction had 3 bases not matched to a gene; V was cut back by 3 bases and J by 5 bases. CDR1 and CDR2 from the germline V gene are SGHRS and YFSETQ. There are 15 residues in the CDR3. In DNA, the CDR3 is TGCGCCAGCAGCTGGGGACAGGGTAATAATTCACCCCTCCACTTT. This gives the protein CASSWGQGNNSPLHF. Using reference TRBV5-1 and TRBJ1-6 for the parts outside the CDR3, the full variable domain is KAGVTQTPRYLIKTRGQQVTLSCSPISGHRSVSWYQQTPGQGLQFLFEYFSETQRNKGNFPGRFSGRQFSNSRSEMNVSTLELGDSALYLCASSWGQGNNSPLHFGNGTRLTVT.

The genes are TRBV11-2 and TRBJ2-7; maybe TRBD2 (6 bases). The ends were cut back, 7 bases at V and 0 bases at J, with 16 bases in the middle. Germline CDR1 is SGHAT and CDR2 is FQNNGV. The CDR3 spans 15 residues. Here the CDR3 reads CASTVSGVTSYEQYV. CDR3 sequence (DNA): TGTGCCAGCACCGTGTCGGGAGTAACCTCCTACGAGCAGTACGTC.

This clone has only one observation. The CDR3 is CASSSLAGSKVQFF. The CDR3 nucleotides are TGCGCCAGCAGCTCTCTAGCGGGGTCAAAGGTGCAGTTCTTC. The chain joins TRBV5-1 to TRBJ2-1; 9 nucleotides match TRBD2. V lost 3 bases to trimming and J lost 12 bases; unmatched junction nucleotides: 10. This CDR3 comprises 14 residues. CDR1 SGHRS and CDR2 YFSETQ come from the germline V gene.

This clone showed up just once. V gene TRBV6-5 combines with J gene TRBJ1-4; TRBD1 matches at 10 bases. The CDR3 is 14 residues long. CDR1 is MNHEY, CDR2 SVGAGI, per germline. The V segment lost 6 bases and the J segment 10 bases; nucleotides outside the gene matches: 8. CDR3 nucleotide sequence: TGTGCCAGCAGAACGACAGGGGGCGAAGTAAAACTGTTTTTT. Its protein product is CASRTTGGEVKLFF.

V gene TRBV18 combines with J gene TRBJ1-2; D uncertain. Trimming removed 2 bases from V and 3 bases from J, with 13 bases in between. The CDR3 contains 15 residues. CDR1 and CDR2 (germline): KGHSH, LQKENI. CDR3 loop: CASSPVLSSDYGYTF. CDR3 DNA: TGTGCCAGCTCACCAGTTTTGAGTTCTGACTATGGCTACACCTTC. Full variable domain (missing parts from reference TRBV18 and TRBJ1-2): NAGVMQNPRHLVRRRGQEARLRCSPMKGHSHVYWYRQLPEEGLKFMVYLQKENIIDESGMPKERFSAEFPKEGPSILRIQQVVRGDSAAYFCASSPVLSSDYGYTFGSGTRLTVV.

This chain links TRBV19 with TRBJ2-7; possible D gene TRBD2, 6 bases. This CDR3 is built from 13 residues. CDR1 is LNHDA, CDR2 SQIVND, per germline (reference sequence). V shed 5 bases and J shed 2 bases, with 10 bases lying between them. CDR3 DNA sequence: TGTGCCAGTAGTGCGGGGCCGACCTACGAGCAGTACTTC. Protein: CASSAGPTYEQYF.

The chain recombines TRBV4-2 with TRBJ2-2; no clear D. V gave up 0 bases and J gave up 5 bases, with 7 bases separating them. In germline, CDR1 is LGHNA, CDR2 YNFKEQ. This CDR3 has 14 residues. CDR3 amino acids: CASSQEGATGELFF. CDR3 coding DNA: TGTGCCAGCAGCCAAGAGGGCGCTACCGGGGAGCTGTTTTTT.

In its sample, this clone was seen once. This sequence joins TRBV19 and TRBJ1-5; TRBD1 might be the D (6 bases). The CDR3 length is 16 residues. The ends were cut back, 5 bases at V and 7 bases at J, with 21 bases in the middle. Germline loops: CDR1 LNHDA, CDR2 SQIVND (reference sequence). The CDR3 reads CASSPWGGLGWQPQHF. DNA of the CDR3: TGTGCCAGTAGTCCCTGGGGGGGGCTAGGGTGGCAGCCCCAGCATTTT.

The chain links TRBV15 to TRBJ2-5, with TRBD2 identical over 7 bases. The germline CDR1 and CDR2 sequences are LNHNV and YYDKDF (reference sequence). V lost 2 bases and J lost 2; bases outside the gene matches: 8. The length of the CDR3 is 16 residues. CDR3 in DNA: TGTGCCACCAGCAGATGGGGGGGTAGCGATCAAGAGACCCAGTACTTC. It encodes CATSRWGGSDQETQYF.

This chain connects TRBV2 to TRBJ2-1; 9 bases are a match to TRBD1. Per germline, CDR1 SNHLY and CDR2 FYNNEI. The CDR3 has 14 amino acids. The ends lost 3 bases at V and 9 bases at J; junction bases unmatched: 6. The CDR3 bases are TGTGCCAGCAGTGAGGGACAGGGTTGGGGTGAGCAGTTCTTC. This encodes CASSEGQGWGEQFF.

The chain is built from TRBV11-3 and TRBJ1-5, with 9 nucleotides matching TRBD1. Germline V gene lookup returns CDR1 SGHNT and CDR2 YENEEA. The V segment lost 0 bases and the J segment 0 bases; nucleotides outside the gene matches: 12. CDR3 size: 20 residues. The CDR3 DNA sequence: TGTGCCAGCAGCTTAGACCTTTCCTGGGGGACAGGGTATAGCAATCAGCCCCAGCATTTT. Amino acids: CASSLDLSWGTGYSNQPQHF.

This chain connects TRBV24-1 to TRBJ1-5; D perhaps matches TRBD1 (6 bases). The CDR3 has 15 amino acids. Germline CDR1 and CDR2: KGHDR and SFDVKD. Trimming shortened V by 1 base and J by 6 bases, and 12 bases separated the two germline ends. CDR3 sequence reads: CATSDFRGGSQPQHF. Here the CDR3 DNA reads TGTGCCACCAGTGATTTCAGGGGTGGCAGTCAGCCCCAGCATTTT.

This clone was observed once. This chain connects TRBV7-2 to TRBJ1-2; no firm D call. Germline V gene lookup returns CDR1 SGHTA and CDR2 FQGNSA. The CDR3 runs 14 residues. With 5 bases removed from V and 4 bases from J, the gap between germline ends came to 14 bases. In DNA form, the CDR3 reads TGTGCCAGCAGCCCCCGTACGCAGGTCTATGGCTACACCTTC. As protein: CASSPRTQVYGYTF.

The chain couples TRBV14 to TRBJ1-2; D is undetermined. The germline V gene has CDR1 SGHDN and CDR2 FVKESK. CDR3 length: 13 amino acids. Trimming stripped 1 base from V and 7 bases from J, with 10 bases between. Here the CDR3 DNA reads TGTGCCAGCAGCCAAGTATTCCGGGTTGGCTACACCTTC. Its translation is CASSQVFRVGYTF.

The chain combines TRBV9 with TRBJ2-5; 8 bases are a match to TRBD2. Germline V gene data show CDR1 as SGDLS and CDR2 as YYNGEE. The CDR3 contains 15 residues. V shed 0 bases and J 1 base; nucleotides not matched to a gene: 2. CDR3 loop: CASSVAGGTQETQYF. CDR3 in DNA: TGTGCCAGCAGCGTAGCGGGAGGGACCCAAGAGACCCAGTACTTC. The variable domain in full, completed from reference TRBV9 and TRBJ2-5, reads DSGVTQTPKHLITATGQRVTLRCSPRSGDLSVYWYQQSLDQGLQFLIQYYNGEERAKGNILERFSAQQFPDLHSELNLSSLELGDSALYFCASSVAGGTQETQYFGPGTRLLVL.

V is TRBV2 and J is TRBJ2-1, with D possibly matching TRBD1 (5 bases). Deletions cut 3 bases from V and 2 bases from J, with 8 bases between. This CDR3 contains 14 residues. The germline V gene has CDR1 SNHLY and CDR2 FYNNEI. The CDR3: CASSDRVTYNEQFF. The CDR3 DNA follows: TGTGCCAGCAGTGACAGGGTCACCTACAATGAGCAGTTCTTC.